This TCR beta chain derives from a study of blood T cell repertoires in COVID-19. The CDR3 covers 13 residues. The germline CDR1 and CDR2 sequences are SGHTA and FQGNSA. Germline trimming cut 5 bases from V and 11 bases from J; bases unmatched to any gene: 8. This clone was picked up one time. The data were produced by immunoSEQ multiplex PCR, yet TCRdb's version contains in-frame clones alone and is incomplete. This sample has about 170,000 clones, with 83% found just once. The sequenced material came from peripheral blood. The chain carries TRBV7-2 and TRBJ1-1, with TRBD1 matching over 10 bases. This sequence was found in a woman aged 65 to 85 who had recovered from COVID-19. CDR3 loop: CASSRTGGEGAFF. The CDR3 DNA reads TGTGCCAGCAGCCGGACAGGGGGTGAGGGGGCTTTCTTT.